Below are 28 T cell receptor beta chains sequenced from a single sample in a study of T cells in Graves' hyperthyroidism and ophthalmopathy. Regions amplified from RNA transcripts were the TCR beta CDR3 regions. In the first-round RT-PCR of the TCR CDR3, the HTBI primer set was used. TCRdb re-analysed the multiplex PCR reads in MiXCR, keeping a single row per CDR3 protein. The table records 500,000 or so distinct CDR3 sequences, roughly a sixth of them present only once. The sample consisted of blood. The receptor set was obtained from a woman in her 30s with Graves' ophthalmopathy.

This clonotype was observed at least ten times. CDR3 protein: CASSLLGTLSYEQYF. In DNA form, the CDR3 reads TGTGCCAGCAGTTTGTTGGGGACCCTCTCCTACGAGCAGTACTTC. The rearrangement uses TRBV28 and TRBJ2-7; the D gene could be TRBD1 or TRBD2 (5 bases each). CDR1 MDHEN and CDR2 SYDVKM come from the germline V gene. V was pared by 3 bases and J by 0 bases, with 12 bases between. This CDR3 contains 15 residues.

CDR3 sequence (DNA): TGTGCCAGCAGCCAAGGAGGGGAGGATTTAGAAGAGACCCAGTACTTC. This translates into CASSQGGEDLEETQYF. This chain uses TRBV2 with TRBJ2-5; possible D gene TRBD2, 6 bases. From germline, CDR1 is SNHLY and CDR2 FYNNEI. V was trimmed by 6 bases and J by 3 bases, leaving 20 bases between them. This CDR3 contains 16 residues.

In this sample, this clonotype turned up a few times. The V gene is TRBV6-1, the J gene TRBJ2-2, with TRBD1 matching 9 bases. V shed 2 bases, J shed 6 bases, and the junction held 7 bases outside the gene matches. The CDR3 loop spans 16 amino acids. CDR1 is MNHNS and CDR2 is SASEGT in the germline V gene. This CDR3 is CASSETGTGTAGELFF. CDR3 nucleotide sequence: TGTGCCAGCAGTGAAACCGGGACAGGGACGGCCGGGGAGCTGTTTTTT.

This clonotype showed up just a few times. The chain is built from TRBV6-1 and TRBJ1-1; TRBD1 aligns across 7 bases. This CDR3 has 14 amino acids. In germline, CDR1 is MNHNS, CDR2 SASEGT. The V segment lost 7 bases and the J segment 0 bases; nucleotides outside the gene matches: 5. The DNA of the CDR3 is TGTGCCAGCAATAGGGACAGCATGAACACTGAAGCTTTCTTT. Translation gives CASNRDSMNTEAFF.

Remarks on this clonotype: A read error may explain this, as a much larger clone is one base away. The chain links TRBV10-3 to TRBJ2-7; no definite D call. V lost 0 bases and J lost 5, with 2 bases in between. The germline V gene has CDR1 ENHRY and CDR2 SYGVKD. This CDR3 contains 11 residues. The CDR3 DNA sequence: TGTGCCATCAGTGAGTCCCACGAGCAGTACTTC. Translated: CAISESHEQYF.

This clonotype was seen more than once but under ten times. CDR3 residues: CASSPLGREEGEQFF. The CDR3 DNA follows: TGCGCCAGCAGCCCCTTGGGGCGGGAGGAGGGGGAGCAGTTCTTC. The genes are TRBV4-3 and TRBJ2-1, with TRBD2 matching 8 bases. Per germline, CDR1 LGHNA and CDR2 YSLEER. The CDR3 length is 15 residues. After removal of 4 bases from V and 10 bases from J, the junction contained 12 bases not matched to a gene.

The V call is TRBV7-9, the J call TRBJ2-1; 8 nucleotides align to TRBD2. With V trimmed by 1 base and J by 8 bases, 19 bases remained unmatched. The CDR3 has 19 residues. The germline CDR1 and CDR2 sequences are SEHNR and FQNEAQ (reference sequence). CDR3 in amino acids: CASSLVTSLTSAVRDEQFF. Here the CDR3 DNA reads TGTGCCAGCAGCTTAGTTACCTCCTTGACTAGCGCGGTACGCGATGAGCAGTTCTTC.

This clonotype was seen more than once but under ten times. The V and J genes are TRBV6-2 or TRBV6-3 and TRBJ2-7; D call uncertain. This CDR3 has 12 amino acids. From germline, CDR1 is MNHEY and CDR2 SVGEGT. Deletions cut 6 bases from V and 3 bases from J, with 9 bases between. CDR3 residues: CASSEAYYEQYF. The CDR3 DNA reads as TGTGCCAGCAGCGAAGCTTACTACGAGCAGTACTTC.

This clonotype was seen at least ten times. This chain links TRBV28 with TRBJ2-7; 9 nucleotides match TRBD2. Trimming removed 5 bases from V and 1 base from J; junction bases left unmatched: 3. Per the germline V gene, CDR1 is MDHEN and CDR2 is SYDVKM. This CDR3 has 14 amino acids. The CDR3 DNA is TGTGCCAGCAGTGAGGCGGGAGGGTCCTACGAGCAGTACTTC. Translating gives CASSEAGGSYEQYF.

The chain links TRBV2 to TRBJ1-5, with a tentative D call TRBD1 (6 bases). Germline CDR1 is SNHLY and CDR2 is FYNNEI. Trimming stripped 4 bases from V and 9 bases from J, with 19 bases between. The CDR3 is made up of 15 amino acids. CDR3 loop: CASSATTGATRPQHF. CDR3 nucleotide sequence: TGTGCCAGCAGTGCTACAACGGGGGCCACGCGGCCCCAGCATTTT.

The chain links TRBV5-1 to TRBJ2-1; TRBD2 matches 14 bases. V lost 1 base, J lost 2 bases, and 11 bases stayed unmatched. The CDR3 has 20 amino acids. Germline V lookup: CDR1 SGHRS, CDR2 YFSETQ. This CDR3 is CASSLQPGLAGEGPYNEQFF. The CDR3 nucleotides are TGCGCCAGCAGCTTGCAACCGGGACTAGCGGGAGAGGGGCCCTACAATGAGCAGTTCTTC. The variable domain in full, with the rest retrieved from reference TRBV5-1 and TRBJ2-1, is KAGVTQTPRYLIKTRGQQVTLSCSPISGHRSVSWYQQTPGQGLQFLFEYFSETQRNKGNFPGRFSGRQFSNSRSEMNVSTLELGDSALYLCASSLQPGLAGEGPYNEQFFGPGTRLTVL.

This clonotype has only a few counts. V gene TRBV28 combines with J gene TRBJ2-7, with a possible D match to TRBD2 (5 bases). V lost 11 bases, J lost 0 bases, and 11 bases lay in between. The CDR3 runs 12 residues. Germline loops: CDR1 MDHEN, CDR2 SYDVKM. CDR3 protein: CASVGSSYEQYF. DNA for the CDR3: TGTGCCTCGGTAGGGAGCTCCTACGAGCAGTACTTC.

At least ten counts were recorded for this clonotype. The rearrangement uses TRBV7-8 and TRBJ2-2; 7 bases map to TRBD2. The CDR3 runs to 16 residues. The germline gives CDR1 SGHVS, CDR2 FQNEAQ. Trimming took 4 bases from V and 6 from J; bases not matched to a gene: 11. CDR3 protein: CASSSREGTSAGELFF. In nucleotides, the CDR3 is TGTGCCAGCAGCTCGAGGGAGGGGACCTCGGCCGGGGAGCTGTTTTTT.

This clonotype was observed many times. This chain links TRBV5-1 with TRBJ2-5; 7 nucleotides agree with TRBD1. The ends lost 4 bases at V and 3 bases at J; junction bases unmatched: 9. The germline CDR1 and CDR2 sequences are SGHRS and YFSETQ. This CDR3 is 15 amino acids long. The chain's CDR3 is CASSMGPGTEETQYF. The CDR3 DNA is TGCGCCAGCAGCATGGGCCCCGGGACAGAAGAGACCCAGTACTTC.

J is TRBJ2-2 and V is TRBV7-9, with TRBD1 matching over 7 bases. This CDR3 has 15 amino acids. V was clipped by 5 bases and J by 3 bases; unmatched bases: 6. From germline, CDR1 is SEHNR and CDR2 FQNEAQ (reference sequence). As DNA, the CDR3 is TGTGCCAGCAGCCGGGGACAGACGTACACCGGGGAGCTGTTTTTT. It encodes CASSRGQTYTGELFF.

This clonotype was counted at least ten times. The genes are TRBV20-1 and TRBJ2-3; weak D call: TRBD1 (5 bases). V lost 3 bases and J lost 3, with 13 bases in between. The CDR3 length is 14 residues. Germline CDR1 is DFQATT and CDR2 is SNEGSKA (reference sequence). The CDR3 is CSASIPQGTDTQYF. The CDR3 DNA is TGCAGTGCTAGTATCCCGCAGGGAACAGATACGCAGTATTTT.

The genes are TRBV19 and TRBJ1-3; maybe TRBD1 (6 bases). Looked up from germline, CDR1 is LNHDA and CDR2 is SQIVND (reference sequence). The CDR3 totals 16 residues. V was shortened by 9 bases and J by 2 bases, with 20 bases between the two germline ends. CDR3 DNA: TGTGCCAGCAAACCTCCGTGGGGGGCAGCTGGAAACACCATATATTTT. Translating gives CASKPPWGAAGNTIYF.

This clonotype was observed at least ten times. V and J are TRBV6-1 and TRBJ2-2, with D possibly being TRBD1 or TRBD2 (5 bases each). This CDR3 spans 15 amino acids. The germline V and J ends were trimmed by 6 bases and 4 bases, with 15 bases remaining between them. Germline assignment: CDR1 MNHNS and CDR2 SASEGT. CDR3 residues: CASSSSGPPTGELFF. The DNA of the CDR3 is TGTGCCAGCAGCTCTTCGGGGCCTCCCACCGGGGAGCTGTTTTTT.

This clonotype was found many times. The CDR3: CASSLVRSGNSPLHF. The CDR3 bases are TGTGCCAGCAGCTTAGTCAGGTCCGGTAATTCACCCCTCCACTTT. V gene TRBV11-2 combines with J gene TRBJ1-6; D gene ambiguous. Looked up from germline, CDR1 is SGHAT and CDR2 is FQNNGV. V gave up 1 base and J gave up 6 bases, with 10 bases separating them. The CDR3 consists of 15 residues.

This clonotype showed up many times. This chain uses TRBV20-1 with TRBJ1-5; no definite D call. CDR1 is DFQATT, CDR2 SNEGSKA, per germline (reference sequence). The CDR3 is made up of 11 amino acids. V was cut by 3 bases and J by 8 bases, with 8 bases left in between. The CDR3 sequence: CSASWGEPQHF. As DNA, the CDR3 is TGCAGTGCTAGTTGGGGAGAGCCCCAGCATTTT.

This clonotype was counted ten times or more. The CDR3 here is CASSLGGWGTDTQYF. The CDR3 DNA sequence: TGTGCCAGCAGTTTAGGGGGCTGGGGGACAGATACGCAGTATTTT. The chain uses TRBV12-3 or TRBV12-4 and TRBJ2-3; D is tentatively TRBD1 or TRBD2 (5 bases each). There are 15 residues in the CDR3. V shed 1 base and J shed 3 bases, with 11 bases lying between them.

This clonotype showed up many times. CDR3: CASSPYGAGGEKLFF. The CDR3 coding sequence is TGTGCCAGCAGCCCCTATGGGGCAGGGGGTGAAAAACTGTTTTTT. The rearrangement links TRBV3-1 to TRBJ1-4, with 7 bases identical to TRBD1. The CDR3 totals 15 residues. J was trimmed by 7 bases and V by 4 bases; bases with no gene match: 9. Germline V gene lookup returns CDR1 LGHDT and CDR2 YNNKEL (reference sequence).

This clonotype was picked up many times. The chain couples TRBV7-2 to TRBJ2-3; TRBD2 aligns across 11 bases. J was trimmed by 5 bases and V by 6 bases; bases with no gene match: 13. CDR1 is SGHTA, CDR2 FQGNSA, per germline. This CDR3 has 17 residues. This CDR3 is CASSLKTSGSYKDTQYF. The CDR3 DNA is TGTGCCAGCAGTTTAAAAACTAGCGGGAGCTACAAAGATACGCAGTATTTT.

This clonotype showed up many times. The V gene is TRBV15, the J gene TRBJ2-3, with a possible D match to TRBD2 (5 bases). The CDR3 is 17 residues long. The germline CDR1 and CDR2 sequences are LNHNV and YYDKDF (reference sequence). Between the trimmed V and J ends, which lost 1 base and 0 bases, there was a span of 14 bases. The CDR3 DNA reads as TGTGCCACCAGCAGAGTGTTGGCGGGCGAAAGCACAGATACGCAGTATTTT. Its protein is CATSRVLAGESTDTQYF.

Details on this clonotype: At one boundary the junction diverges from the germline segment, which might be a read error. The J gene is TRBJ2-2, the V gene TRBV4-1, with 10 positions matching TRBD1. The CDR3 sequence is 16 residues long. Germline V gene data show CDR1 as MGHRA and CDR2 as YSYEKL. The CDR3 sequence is CASSHRQGANTGELLF. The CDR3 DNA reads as TGCGCCAGCAGCCACAGACAGGGGGCGAACACCGGGGAGCTGCTTTTT.

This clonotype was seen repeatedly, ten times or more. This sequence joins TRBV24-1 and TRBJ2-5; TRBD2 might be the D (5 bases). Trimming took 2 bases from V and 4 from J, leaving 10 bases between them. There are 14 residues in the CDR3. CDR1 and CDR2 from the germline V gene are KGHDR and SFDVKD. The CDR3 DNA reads TGTGCCACCAGTGATTCCCTCGGAGGAGAGACCCAGTACTTC. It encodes CATSDSLGGETQYF.

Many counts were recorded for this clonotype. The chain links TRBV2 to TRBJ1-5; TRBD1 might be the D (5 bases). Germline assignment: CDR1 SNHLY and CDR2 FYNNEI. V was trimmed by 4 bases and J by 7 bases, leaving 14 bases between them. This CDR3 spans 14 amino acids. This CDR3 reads CASSGGDAGQPQHF. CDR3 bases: TGTGCCAGCAGTGGGGGGGACGCGGGACAGCCCCAGCATTTT.

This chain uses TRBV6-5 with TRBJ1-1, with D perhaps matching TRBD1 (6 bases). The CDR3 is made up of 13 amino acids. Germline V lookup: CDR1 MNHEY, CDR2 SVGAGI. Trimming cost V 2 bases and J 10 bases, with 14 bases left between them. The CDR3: CASSYGQGIVAFF. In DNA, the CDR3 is TGTGCCAGCAGTTACGGTCAGGGGATTGTAGCTTTCTTT.